A selection of T cell receptor beta chains follows, all from one sample in a study of T cells in tumors after PD-1 blockade. Clones were read by immunoSEQ multiplex PCR, and TCRdb kept only the in-frame ones, dropping some. This table has approximately 60,000 clones, approximately 79% appearing once. The sequencing here drew on PBMCs, taken after anti-PD-1 treatment. The receptors here all came from a human donor with basal cell carcinoma. The CDR3 runs from the conserved cysteine through the conserved F or W. The D gene is left open where the match is weak. The size field is filled for only some rows; it gives once, few, many or a size class.

J gene | D gene | clone size | V gene | CDR3 protein | CDR3 DNA
TRBJ2-7 | TRBD2 | . | TRBV15 | CATSPERGGIVPIKQYF | TGTGCCACCAGCCCTGAGCGGGGGGGAATAGTACCTATTAAGCAGTACTTC
TRBJ2-3 | TRBD1 | . | TRBV10-3 | CAISEEGIGTGSDTQYF | TGTGCCATCAGTGAAGAGGGGATCGGGACAGGGTCAGATACGCAGTATTTT
TRBJ2-2 | TRBD2 | . | TRBV5-1 | CASSLRSGGPFTGELFF | TGCGCCAGCAGCTTGCGGTCGGGGGGGCCGTTCACCGGGGAGCTGTTTTTT
TRBJ2-7 | TRBD2 | . | TRBV10-2 | CASTGLAGLYEQYF | TGCGCCAGCACCGGACTAGCGGGGCTCTACGAGCAGTACTTC
TRBJ1-3 | . | once | TRBV7-8 | CASSLSGADTIYF | TGTGCCAGCAGCTTAAGTGGGGCAGACACCATATATTTT
TRBJ2-3 | . | few | TRBV5-1 | CASSLGGLAGDTQYF | TGCGCCAGCAGCTTGGGCGGCCTAGCAGGGGATACGCAGTATTTT
TRBJ2-3 | . | . | TRBV24-1 | CATSDTSGLSDTQYF | TGTGCCACCAGTGACACCTCAGGGTTGTCAGATACGCAGTATTTT
TRBJ2-5 | TRBD2 | . | TRBV7-6 | CASSLRGGETQYF | TGTGCCAGCAGCTTACGGGGGGGAGAGACCCAGTACTTC
TRBJ2-7 | . | . | TRBV30 | CAWSSLYEQYF | TGTGCCTGGAGTTCCCTATACGAGCAGTACTTC
TRBJ1-6 | . | once | TRBV6-5 | CASSFNREGISPLHF | TGTGCCAGCAGTTTCAACAGGGAGGGGATTTCACCCCTCCACTTT
TRBJ2-2 | . | few | TRBV6-4 | CASSESDRSATGELFF | TGTGCCAGCAGTGAGTCCGACAGGTCGGCCACCGGGGAGCTGTTTTTT
TRBJ1-6 | TRBD1 | . | TRBV2 | CASIARDRASNSPLHF | TGTGCCAGCATTGCCCGGGACAGGGCTTCAAATTCACCCCTCCACTTT
TRBJ1-1 | . | few | TRBV25-1 | CASSLAGVNTEAFF | TGTGCCAGCAGTCTGGCAGGGGTGAACACTGAAGCTTTCTTT
TRBJ2-7 | . | . | TRBV2 | CASRNRDGNYEQYF | TGTGCCAGCAGAAACCGGGACGGCAACTACGAGCAGTACTTC
TRBJ1-4 | . | . | TRBV18 | CASSKGDPRGNEKLFF | TGTGCCAGCTCAAAAGGGGACCCCCGGGGGAATGAAAAACTGTTTTTT
TRBJ1-5 | . | . | TRBV6-5 | CASSLRQNQPQHF | TGTGCCAGCAGCCTCCGACAGAACCAGCCCCAGCATTTT
TRBJ2-2 | . | few | TRBV6-1 | CASSEFAAGGGGELFF | TGTGCCAGCAGTGAATTTGCGGCCGGAGGGGGCGGGGAGCTGTTTTTT
TRBJ1-2 | TRBD1 | . | TRBV5-5 | CASSGTGDGYTF | TGTGCCAGCAGCGGTACAGGGGATGGCTACACCTTC
TRBJ2-1 | . | few | TRBV19 | CASSIGRGVSYNEQFF | TGTGCCAGTAGTATAGGAAGAGGGGTATCCTACAATGAGCAGTTCTTC
TRBJ2-7 | TRBD1 | . | TRBV6-5 | CASSNLGQGYEQYF | TGTGCCAGCAGTAACCTGGGACAGGGCTACGAGCAGTACTTC
TRBJ1-2 | . | . | TRBV7-9 | CASSTQAGSGYTF | TGTGCCAGCAGCACACAGGCGGGGAGTGGCTACACCTTC
TRBJ2-7 | TRBD1 | once | TRBV12-5 | CASASGGEEQYF | TGTGCTAGTGCATCAGGGGGCGAGGAGCAGTACTTC
TRBJ2-3 | . | . | TRBV5-1 | CASSLGRGTDTDTQYF | TGCGCCAGCAGCTTGGGGAGAGGGACGGACACAGATACGCAGTATTTT
TRBJ2-7 | . | once | TRBV14 | CASSQLPVHEQYF | TGTGCCAGCAGCCAACTTCCAGTCCACGAGCAGTACTTC